This entry features one TCR beta chain sequence. This clone showed up just a few times. What antigen it recognizes has not been identified. The record has no base qualities; no much larger clone is one base away. This sample stems from a study of vaccination effects on CD4 cells after COVID-19 (dated by TCRdb to between 2020 and 2023). Regarding the study in general: Across the study, the median time from the second dose to post-vaccine sampling was 72 days (range 14 to 241). In both COVID-19 convalescent patients and infection-naive vaccine recipients, the study compared SARS-CoV-2 spike-specific CD4+ TCR repertoires from before mRNA vaccination with those from after it. Altogether, 10 COVID-19 convalescent patients and several SARS-CoV-2-naive healthy vaccine recipients made up the full study. Cultures from other donors in the study were sequenced with the Oncomine TCR Beta short-read assay on an Illumina iSeq 100.

CDR3 length: 16 amino acids, cysteine to phenylalanine. Only the CDR3 region is kept as DNA, spanning 48 bases read in frame from base 1. The V end loses 7 bases and the J end loses 4 bases, and a stretch of 20 bases separates them. The germline V gene encodes CDR1 MGHDK and CDR2 SYGVNS. What the study reported, not specific to this receptor: Both infection-induced and vaccine-induced clones contracted markedly at late post-vaccination timepoints, which is consistent with waning T cell responses. In healthy vaccine recipients, vaccine-induced clones were almost all SARS-CoV-2 mono-reactive, with only 1 of 255 being cross-reactive with common cold coronaviruses. Only a small number of convalescent patients were included, and no early post-infection timepoints were available, which limited the study.

The ViraFEST assay stimulated PBMC with viral peptide pools and then used TCR sequencing to identify antigen-specific CD4+ T cell clonotypes by expansion. After around 10 days of culture, CD4+ T cells were isolated with the EasySep CD4+ T cell isolation kit. Two doses of either the BNT162b2 or the mRNA-1273 mRNA SARS-CoV-2 vaccine were administered to participants. None of the healthy vaccine recipients had a prior SARS-CoV-2 infection, which was confirmed by nucleocapsid antibody tests that came back negative both before and after vaccination. Some 2 million PBMC per well were cultured with approximately 10 ug/ml peptides in IMDM containing around 5.3% human AB serum, around 10 IU/ml IL-2 and gentamicin. Half of the culture medium was replaced with fresh IL-2-containing medium on days 3 and 7. Unless otherwise noted, each peptide stimulation condition was cultured in triplicate wells. PBMC were separated from whole blood using Ficoll-Paque Plus gradient centrifugation and were then either cryopreserved at -140C or used fresh. The overlapping peptide pools covered the spike proteins of SARS-CoV-2 and of the common cold coronaviruses HCoV-NL63, HCoV-OC43 and HCoV-229E. The QIAamp micro DNA kit was used to extract genomic DNA from the cultured CD4+ T cells.

The library was built by means of the immunoSEQ multiplex PCR assay. DNA from the CD4+ T cells that had been cultured and isolated underwent TCR beta CDR3 sequencing. Turning to the authors' computational methods: Non-productive TCR sequences were removed and reads were trimmed to the CDR3 region, keeping CDR3s of at least 7 amino acids. The MANAFEST web app was used to identify antigen-specific clonotypes by comparing expansion in peptide wells with expansion in reference cultures. Positive clones required FDR<0.05 expansion versus reference and all other wells, odds ratio above 5, and frequency above 0.1% in two replicate wells. Cross-reactive clonotypes were defined as significantly expanded in SARS-CoV-2 spike wells and in at least one common cold coronavirus spike condition. CDR3 similarity was assessed by Levenshtein distance with the stringdist R package, and unrooted trees were built with ape in R 3.6.1. Drawn from immuneACCESS, this table holds only the in-frame rearrangements with V and J called that TCRdb kept. Clones are partly lost; checked studies trace under half to an unresolved V gene and leave the rest unexplained. The DNA was the basis for D and trimming; V, J and clone size are from that table. This sample holds around 60,000 clones; about 80% were observed only once. The top ten hold around 1.2% of the sample.

This receptor was taken from a human donor who received a COVID-19 vaccine. This chain is built from TRBV25-1 and TRBJ1-3; no D gene can be assigned with confidence. The input for sequencing was CD4+ T cells from PBMCs cultured with HCoV-229E spike peptides, taken after COVID-19 vaccination. The sample's cell subset or site label, in plain terms: HCoV-229E spike overlapping peptide pool stimulation. The nucleotide sequence reads as follows: TGTGCCAGCAATTCACCCGGCGACGCGGGAGGAAACACCATATATTTT. Translated, it reads CASNSPGDAGGNTIYF.